This entry concerns a single T cell receptor beta chain. The antigen is not known. The time point is: sample taken at primary tumor resection. Researchers sequenced whole RNA taken from tumor, nontumor lung or frozen PBMC without sorting. TCRdb reprocessed the 5' RACE reads via MiXCR and lists one record per CDR3 protein. The table includes tens of thousands of distinct CDR3 sequences, 10% to 15% detected once. The data stem from a study of spatial heterogeneity in lung cancer. CDR3 length equals 17 residues. V lost 3 bases to trimming and J lost 2 bases; unmatched junction nucleotides: 5. Germline V gene sequence: CDR1 KGHSH, CDR2 LQKENI. Study-level points and caveats: Blood carried ubiquitous expanded tumor TCRs more at resection than follow-up.

This clonotype originated in a male donor with early-stage non-small cell lung cancer. The sequencing here drew on PBMCs, taken at surgery. This chain links TRBV18 with TRBJ2-3, with 13 bases aligning to TRBD2. CDR3 sequence (DNA): TGTGCCAGCTCACCGCTAGGACTAGCGGGGGACACAGATACGCAGTATTTT. Protein product: CASSPLGLAGDTDTQYF.